These T cell receptor beta chains were read from a single sample in a study of shared clonotypes between healthy human individuals. Assay used: immunoSEQ multiplex PCR; TCRdb lists only in-frame clones, some missing. The sample lists under 1 million clones, 92% seen once, with 24% in the top ten. Sequenced sample: naive CD8+ T cells sorted from blood. These receptors were obtained from a man aged 25-45 years in good health. Both conserved end residues are part of each CDR3. The D gene is left open where the match is weak. Clone size is not always given. Where it is, it says once, few, many or a class for expanded clones.

size,D,V,J,DNA,CDR3
-,-,TRBV2,TRBJ1-1,TGTGCCAGCAGTGATTTTGAGCGGGATGAAGCTTTCTTT,CASSDFERDEAFF
-,TRBD2,TRBV19,TRBJ2-1,TGTGCCAGTAGTTCAATGGGACTAGCGGCCTACAATGAGCAGTTCTTC,CASSSMGLAAYNEQFF
-,TRBD1,TRBV5-1,TRBJ2-3,TGCGCCAGCAGCTGGGACAGGGGCGGGCCTGGAGGTACGCAGTATTTT,CASSWDRGGPGGTQYF
-,-,TRBV4-1,TRBJ1-2,TGCGCCAGCAGCCTGGGAGGTGACAGCACCCGAGGGGGCTACACCTTC,CASSLGGDSTRGGYTF
-,-,TRBV10-3,TRBJ2-2,TGTGCCATCAGTGCGAACACCGGGGAGCTGTTTTTT,CAISANTGELFF
-,-,TRBV13,TRBJ2-5,TGTGCCAGCAGCGTACGCCAGGGATGGGAGACCCAGTACTTC,CASSVRQGWETQYF
-,-,TRBV5-3,TRBJ2-2,TGTGCCAGAAGCTCGACTGGCACCGGGGAGCTGTTTTTT,CARSSTGTGELFF
-,TRBD1,TRBV28,TRBJ1-5,TGTGCCAGCAGCCGTCGGTCGACAGGGTTTGATTGGGGAAACCAGCCCCAGCATTTT,CASSRRSTGFDWGNQPQHF
-,-,TRBV7-7,TRBJ2-7,TGTGCCTCCTGTGAGGCGGGGCACGAGCAGTACTTC,CASCEAGHEQYF
-,-,TRBV20-1,TRBJ1-4,TGCAGTGCTCCTTCAGGGGATTTT,CSAPSGDF
once,TRBD2,TRBV7-6,TRBJ2-2,TGTGCCAGCAGCCCTAGCGGGAGGGCCTATGGCGGGGAGCTGTTTTTT,CASSPSGRAYGGELFF
-,-,TRBV6-5,TRBJ2-1,TGTGCCAGCAGTGCCTCGACTGTTCGGGGGCAGTTCTTC,CASSASTVRGQFF
-,-,TRBV4-2,TRBJ1-1,TGTGCCAGCAGCCAAGACAGGGGATCGGATCCTGAAGCTTTCTTT,CASSQDRGSDPEAFF
once,TRBD1,TRBV29-1,TRBJ2-7,TGCAGCGTCGGGGGGGACAGGGGCTACGAGCAGTACTTC,CSVGGDRGYEQYF
-,-,TRBV7-9,TRBJ1-3,TGTGCCAGCAGGGAGCAGGATGCCTCTGGAAACACCATATATTTT,CASREQDASGNTIYF
-,-,TRBV13,TRBJ2-2,TGTGCCAGCAGCCACCCGGACTTAAACACCGGGGAGCTGTTTTTT,CASSHPDLNTGELFF
once,-,TRBV5-4,TRBJ2-5,TGTGCCAGCAGCTTGGCCACGAAAGAGACCCAGTACTTC,CASSLATKETQYF
-,-,TRBV29-1,TRBJ2-2,TGCAGCGCCGCGCCCGGGCCGAACACCGGGGAGCTGTTTTTT,CSAAPGPNTGELFF
once,-,TRBV7-9,TRBJ1-3,TGTGCCAGCAGCCCGAAAGACAGGTCTGGAAACACCATATATTTT,CASSPKDRSGNTIYF
-,TRBD2,TRBV9,TRBJ2-7,TGTGCCAGCAGCGAGGGGGGGACTAGCGGTGACGAGCAGTACTTC,CASSEGGTSGDEQYF
-,-,TRBV7-8,TRBJ2-5,TGTGCCAGCAGCTTAGGGACTACTCTCCACTCAGGAGAGACCCAGTACTTC,CASSLGTTLHSGETQYF
-,TRBD1,TRBV7-9,TRBJ2-7,TGTGCCAGCAGCTTAGGGGACAGTCCCTACGAGCAGTACTTC,CASSLGDSPYEQYF
once,TRBD2,TRBV11-2,TRBJ2-3,TGTGCCAGCAGCTTAATAGCGGGAGTAGTAGATACGCAGTATTTT,CASSLIAGVVDTQYF
-,-,TRBV7-9,TRBJ2-7,TGTGCCAGCAGCCCACCATTTGGGCCTGGCGAGCAGTACTTC,CASSPPFGPGEQYF
-,TRBD2,TRBV11-2,TRBJ2-1,TGTGCCAGCAGCTCTGCGGGACTAGCTGGTAATGAGCAGTTCTTC,CASSSAGLAGNEQFF
-,TRBD2,TRBV28,TRBJ2-3,TGTGCCAGCAGTCCGGGACTAGCGGGGGATTTGGGATACACAGATACGCAGTATTTT,CASSPGLAGDLGYTDTQYF
-,-,TRBV2,TRBJ1-2,TGTGCCAGCCCAGACAGATATTACTATGGCTACACCTTC,CASPDRYYYGYTF
-,-,TRBV6-6,TRBJ2-7,TGTGCCAGCAGTTCGGTCAGGGCAAACGAGCAGTACTTC,CASSSVRANEQYF
-,TRBD2,TRBV5-4,TRBJ2-7,TGTGCCAGCCAACGGGCTAGCGGGGACTACGAGCAGTACTTC,CASQRASGDYEQYF
-,-,TRBV7-9,TRBJ2-1,TGTGCCAGCCTCAGGGGGGATCCGCTTAACAATGAGCAGTTCTTC,CASLRGDPLNNEQFF
-,TRBD2,TRBV7-9,TRBJ2-5,TGTGCCAGCAGCTCAACTAGCGGAGGAGGGGAGACCCAGTACTTC,CASSSTSGGGETQYF
-,-,TRBV7-2,TRBJ2-3,TGTGCCAGCAGCTTACTGGCGGGTTTCACAGATACGCAGTATTTT,CASSLLAGFTDTQYF
-,TRBD1,TRBV27,TRBJ2-1,TGTGCCAGCAGTTCGGCAGGGGGCTTATACAATGAGCAGTTCTTC,CASSSAGGLYNEQFF
-,-,TRBV9,TRBJ1-3,TGTGCCAGCAGCGGTTACGGGAATGTGATGGACACCATATATTTT,CASSGYGNVMDTIYF
-,-,TRBV4-3,TRBJ1-3,TGCGCCAGCAGCCAAGAAAGTACGGCGCCTGGAAACACCATATATTTT,CASSQESTAPGNTIYF
-,TRBD1,TRBV2,TRBJ2-5,TGTGCCAGCAGTGACCCTGGGACAGGGGGCGGGGAGACCCAGTACTTC,CASSDPGTGGGETQYF
-,-,TRBV5-1,TRBJ2-3,TGCGCCAGCAGCTTGGCCGGGGATACGCAGTATTTT,CASSLAGDTQYF
-,-,TRBV2,TRBJ2-7,TGTGCCAGCAGTTCCGGGATCAGCTATGACGAGCAGTACTTC,CASSSGISYDEQYF
-,-,TRBV12-5,TRBJ2-1,TGTGCTAGTGGTTTGGGCAGGGTTAATGAGCAGTTCTTC,CASGLGRVNEQFF
once,-,TRBV6-5,TRBJ1-1,TGTGCCAGCAGTTACGAAGACGGGAACACTGAAGCTTTCTTT,CASSYEDGNTEAFF
-,-,TRBV27,TRBJ2-2,TGTGCCAGCACCCAAGAGGCTGCCACCGGGGAGCTGTTTTTT,CASTQEAATGELFF
-,TRBD1,TRBV5-1,TRBJ2-7,TGCGCCAGCAGCCCGGGGACAGGGTATTCCTACGAGCAGTACTTC,CASSPGTGYSYEQYF
-,-,TRBV29-1,TRBJ1-4,TGCAGCGCAATCGGGGCCTCTAATGAAAAACTGTTTTTT,CSAIGASNEKLFF
-,TRBD2,TRBV5-6,TRBJ2-2,TGTGCCAGCAGCTTGGACGGCGTTGGTAGCGGGAGCAGCACCGGGGAGCTGTTTTTT,CASSLDGVGSGSSTGELFF
-,-,TRBV6-5,TRBJ2-7,TGTGCCAGCAGTTACTCGATCGCGAACGAGCAGTACTTC,CASSYSIANEQYF
-,-,TRBV6-6,TRBJ2-7,TGTGCCAGCAGTTACTCGTTCGAGGAGGGCCTAGACGAGCAGTACTTC,CASSYSFEEGLDEQYF
-,TRBD2,TRBV5-1,TRBJ2-7,TGCGCCAGCAGCCCCCCCGTAGCGGGAGATCATTACTACGAGCAGTACTTC,CASSPPVAGDHYYEQYF
-,-,TRBV10-2,TRBJ2-7,TGCGCCAGCAGTGGGCAGGGGTGGGACTACGAGCAGTACTTC,CASSGQGWDYEQYF
-,-,TRBV7-6,TRBJ1-1,TGTGCCACCTCAGAATTGGGACGGCTGAACACTGAAGCTTTCTTT,CATSELGRLNTEAFF